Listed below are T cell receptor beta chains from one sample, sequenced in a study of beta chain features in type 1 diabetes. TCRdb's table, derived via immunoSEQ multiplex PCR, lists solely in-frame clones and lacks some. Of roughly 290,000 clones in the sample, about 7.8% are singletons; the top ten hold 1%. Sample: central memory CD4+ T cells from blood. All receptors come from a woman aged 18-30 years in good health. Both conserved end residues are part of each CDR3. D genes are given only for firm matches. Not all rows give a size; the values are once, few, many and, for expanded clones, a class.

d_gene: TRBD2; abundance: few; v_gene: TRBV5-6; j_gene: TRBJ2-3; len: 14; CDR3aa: CASSLRGRVTAQYF; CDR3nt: TGTGCCAGCAGCTTGCGGGGGAGGGTAACGGCGCAGTATTTT
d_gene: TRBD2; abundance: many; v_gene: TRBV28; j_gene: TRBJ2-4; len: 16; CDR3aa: CASSGLGREAKNIQYF; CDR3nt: TGTGCCAGCAGTGGCCTAGGGAGGGAAGCCAAAAACATTCAGTACTTC
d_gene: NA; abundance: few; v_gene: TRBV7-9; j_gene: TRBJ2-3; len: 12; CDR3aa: CASSLDPATQYF; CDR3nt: TGTGCCAGCAGCTTAGATCCGGCTACGCAGTATTTT
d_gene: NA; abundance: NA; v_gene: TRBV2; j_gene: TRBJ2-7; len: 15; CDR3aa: CATAPRAGSSYEQYF; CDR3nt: TGTGCCACAGCACCCAGGGCAGGGAGCTCCTACGAGCAGTACTTC
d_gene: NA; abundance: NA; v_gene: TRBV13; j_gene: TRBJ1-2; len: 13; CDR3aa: CASSLGSGIGYTF; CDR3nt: TGTGCCAGCAGCTTAGGGTCCGGCATTGGCTACACCTTC
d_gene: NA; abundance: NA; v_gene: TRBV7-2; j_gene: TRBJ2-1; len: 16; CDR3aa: CASSWPGVRGWNEQFF; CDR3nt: TGTGCCAGCAGCTGGCCGGGTGTTCGAGGGTGGAATGAGCAGTTCTTC
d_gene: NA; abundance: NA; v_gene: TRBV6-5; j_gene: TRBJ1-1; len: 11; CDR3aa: CASLLNTEAFF; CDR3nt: TGTGCCAGCCTTTTGAACACTGAAGCTTTCTTT
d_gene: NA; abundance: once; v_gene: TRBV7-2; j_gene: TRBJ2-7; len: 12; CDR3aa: CASSPSSYEQYF; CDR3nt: TGTGCCAGCAGCCCAAGCTCCTACGAGCAGTACTTC
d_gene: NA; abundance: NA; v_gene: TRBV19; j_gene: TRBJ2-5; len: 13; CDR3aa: CASSASEEETQYF; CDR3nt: TGTGCCAGTAGTGCTAGCGAAGAAGAGACCCAGTACTTC
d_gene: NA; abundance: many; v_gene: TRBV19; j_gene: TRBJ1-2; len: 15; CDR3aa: CASSIQAGQRYGYTF; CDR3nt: TGTGCCAGTAGTATACAGGCGGGACAAAGATATGGCTACACCTTC
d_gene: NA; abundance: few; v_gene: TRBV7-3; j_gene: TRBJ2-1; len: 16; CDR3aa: CASSLPVAADYNEQFF; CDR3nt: TGTGCCAGCAGCTTACCTGTAGCGGCGGACTACAATGAGCAGTTCTTC
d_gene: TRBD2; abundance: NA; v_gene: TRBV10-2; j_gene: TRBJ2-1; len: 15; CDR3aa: CASSETSAEYNEQFF; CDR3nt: TGCGCCAGCAGTGAGACTAGCGCAGAGTACAATGAGCAGTTCTTC
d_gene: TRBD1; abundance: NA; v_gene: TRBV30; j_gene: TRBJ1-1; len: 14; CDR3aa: CAWSVILGTGMTFF; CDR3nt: TGTGCCTGGAGTGTAATTCTTGGGACAGGGATGACTTTCTTT
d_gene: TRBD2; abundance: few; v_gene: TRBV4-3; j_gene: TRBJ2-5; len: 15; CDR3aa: CASSLSGRTQETQYF; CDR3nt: TGCGCCAGCAGCCTTAGCGGGAGGACCCAAGAGACCCAGTACTTC
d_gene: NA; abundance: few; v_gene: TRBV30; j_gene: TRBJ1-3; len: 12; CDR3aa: CAWSVGGNTIYF; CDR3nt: TGTGCCTGGAGTGTAGGTGGAAACACCATATATTTT
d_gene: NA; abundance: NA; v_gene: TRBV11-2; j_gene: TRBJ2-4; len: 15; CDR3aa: CASSLDRVAKNIQYF; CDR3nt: TGTGCCAGCAGCTTAGACCGAGTAGCCAAAAACATTCAGTACTTC
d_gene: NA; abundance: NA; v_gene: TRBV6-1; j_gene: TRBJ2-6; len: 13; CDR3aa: CASRDPGANVLTF; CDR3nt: TGTGCCAGCAGGGATCCTGGGGCCAACGTCCTGACTTTC
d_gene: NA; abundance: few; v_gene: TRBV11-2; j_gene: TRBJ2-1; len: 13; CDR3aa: CASSSGLDNEQFF; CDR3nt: TGTGCCAGCAGCTCAGGGTTGGACAATGAGCAGTTCTTC
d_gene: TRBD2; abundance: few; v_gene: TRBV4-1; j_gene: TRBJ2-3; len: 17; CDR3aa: CASSQLAAGDSTDTQYF; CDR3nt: TGCGCCAGCAGCCAACTAGCGGCCGGGGATAGCACAGATACGCAGTATTTT
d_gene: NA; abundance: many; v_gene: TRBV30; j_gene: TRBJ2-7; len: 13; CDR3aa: CAWSGLSSYEQYF; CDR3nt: TGTGCCTGGTCCGGACTGAGCTCCTACGAGCAGTACTTC
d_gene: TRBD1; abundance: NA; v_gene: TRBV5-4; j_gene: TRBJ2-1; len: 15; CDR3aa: CASSTRDRAYNEQFF; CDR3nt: TGTGCCAGCAGCACCCGGGACAGAGCCTACAATGAGCAGTTCTTC
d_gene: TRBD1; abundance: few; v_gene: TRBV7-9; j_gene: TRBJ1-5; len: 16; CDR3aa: CASSLGSTGGNQPQHF; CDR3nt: TGTGCCAGCAGCTTAGGAAGTACAGGGGGCAATCAGCCCCAGCATTTT
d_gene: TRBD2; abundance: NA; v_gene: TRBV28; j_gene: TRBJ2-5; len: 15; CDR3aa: CASNSPGGRQETQYF; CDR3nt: TGTGCCAGCAACTCTCCGGGGGGACGACAAGAGACCCAGTACTTC
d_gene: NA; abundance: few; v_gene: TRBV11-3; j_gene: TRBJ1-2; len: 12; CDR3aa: CASSFRSYGYTF; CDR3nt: TGTGCCAGCAGCTTTCGATCGTATGGCTACACCTTC
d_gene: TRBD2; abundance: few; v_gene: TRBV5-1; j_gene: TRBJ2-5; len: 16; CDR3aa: CASSPQASGARETQYF; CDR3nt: TGCGCCAGCAGCCCACAGGCTAGCGGGGCCCGGGAGACCCAGTACTTC
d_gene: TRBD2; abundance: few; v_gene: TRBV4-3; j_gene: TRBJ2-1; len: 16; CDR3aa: CASSRLAGGGRDEQFF; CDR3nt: TGCGCCAGCAGCCGACTAGCGGGAGGTGGAAGGGATGAGCAGTTCTTC
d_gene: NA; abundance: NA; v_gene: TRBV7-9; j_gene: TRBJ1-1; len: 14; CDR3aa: CASNLPSANTEAFF; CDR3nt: TGTGCCAGCAACCTTCCATCCGCGAACACTGAAGCTTTCTTT
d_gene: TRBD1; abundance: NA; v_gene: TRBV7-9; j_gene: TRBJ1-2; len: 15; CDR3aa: CASSLAAGGPYGYTF; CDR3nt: TGTGCCAGCAGCTTAGCGGCAGGGGGACCCTATGGCTACACCTTC
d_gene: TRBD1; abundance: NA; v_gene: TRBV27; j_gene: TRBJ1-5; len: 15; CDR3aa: CANPPGQARGQPQHF; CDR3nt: TGTGCCAACCCGCCGGGACAGGCGAGGGGTCAGCCCCAGCATTTT
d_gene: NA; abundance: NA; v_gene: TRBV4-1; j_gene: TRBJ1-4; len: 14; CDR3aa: CASSRQRSNEKLFF; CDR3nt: TGCGCCAGCAGCCGACAACGCTCTAATGAAAAACTGTTTTTT
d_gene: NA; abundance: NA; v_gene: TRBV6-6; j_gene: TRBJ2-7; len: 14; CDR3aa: CASSLTGSLGEQYF; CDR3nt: TGTGCCAGCAGCTTAACAGGGTCTCTAGGGGAGCAGTACTTC
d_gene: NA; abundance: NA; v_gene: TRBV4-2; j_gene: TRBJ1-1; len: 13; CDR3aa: CASSQDSYPEAFF; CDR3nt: TGTGCCAGCAGCCAAGATTCCTATCCTGAAGCTTTCTTT
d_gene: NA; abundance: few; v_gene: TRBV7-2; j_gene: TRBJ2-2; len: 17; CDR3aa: CASSLARQGRSPGELFF; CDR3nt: TGTGCCAGCAGCTTAGCGAGGCAGGGAAGAAGTCCCGGGGAGCTGTTTTTT
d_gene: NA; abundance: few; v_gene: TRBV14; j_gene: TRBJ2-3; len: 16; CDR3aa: CASSQDGGLNMGTQYF; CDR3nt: TGTGCCAGCAGCCAAGATGGAGGTCTTAATATGGGTACGCAGTATTTT
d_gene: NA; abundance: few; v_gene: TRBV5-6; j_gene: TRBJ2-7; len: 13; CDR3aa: CASSQRVSYEQYF; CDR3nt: TGTGCCAGCAGTCAAAGGGTTTCCTACGAGCAGTACTTC
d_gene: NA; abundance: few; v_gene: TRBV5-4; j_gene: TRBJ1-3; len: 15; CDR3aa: CASSYPGVEGNTIYF; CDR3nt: TGTGCCAGCAGTTACCCAGGGGTTGAAGGAAACACCATATATTTT
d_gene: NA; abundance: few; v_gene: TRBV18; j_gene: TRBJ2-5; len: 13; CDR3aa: CASSSLQGETQYF; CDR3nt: TGTGCCAGCTCATCCCTTCAGGGGGAGACCCAGTACTTC
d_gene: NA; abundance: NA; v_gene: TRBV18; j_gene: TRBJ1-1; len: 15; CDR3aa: CASSPTTGGNTEAFF; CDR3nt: TGTGCCAGCTCACCTACGACAGGCGGGAACACTGAAGCTTTCTTT
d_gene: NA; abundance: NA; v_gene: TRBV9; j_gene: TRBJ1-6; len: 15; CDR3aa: CASSVERAGNSPLHF; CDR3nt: TGTGCCAGCAGCGTAGAACGTGCGGGGAATTCACCCCTCCACTTT
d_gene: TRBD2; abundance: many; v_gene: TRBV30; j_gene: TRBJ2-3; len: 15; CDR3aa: CAWSLVAGGADTQYF; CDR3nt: TGTGCCTGGAGTTTGGTAGCGGGAGGCGCAGATACGCAGTATTTT
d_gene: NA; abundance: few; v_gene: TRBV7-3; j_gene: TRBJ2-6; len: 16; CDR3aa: CASSLDRSSGANVLTF; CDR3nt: TGTGCCAGCAGCCTGGACCGGAGCTCTGGGGCCAACGTCCTGACTTTC
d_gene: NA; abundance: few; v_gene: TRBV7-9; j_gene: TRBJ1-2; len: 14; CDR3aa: CASSLATENYGYTF; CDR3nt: TGTGCCAGCAGCTTAGCGACAGAAAACTATGGCTACACCTTC
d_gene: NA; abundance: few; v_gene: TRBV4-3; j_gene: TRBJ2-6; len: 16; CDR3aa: CASSQGAGSGANVLTF; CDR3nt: TGCGCCAGCAGCCAAGGGGCGGGCTCTGGGGCCAACGTCCTGACTTTC